These 4 T cell receptor beta chains came from one sample sequenced in a study of blood T cell repertoires in COVID-19. Profiled with immunoSEQ multiplex PCR; TCRdb holds only in-frame clones, not every one. The table lists about 56,000 clones, 82% of them singletons. Sequenced: peripheral blood. These receptors came from an elderly woman with acute or convalescent COVID-19.

The chain couples TRBV2 to TRBJ1-1, with a weak D call TRBD1 (6 bases). The CDR3 has 16 residues. Per the germline V gene, CDR1 is SNHLY and CDR2 is FYNNEI. The V end was cut by 5 bases, the J end by 6 bases, with 22 bases between. CDR3 sequence: CASSNRRGGLRPEAFF. CDR3 nucleotides: TGTGCCAGCAGTAACCGTCGGGGGGGGCTTAGACCTGAAGCTTTCTTT.

Remarks on this clone: An end of the junction does not agree with germline; a read error may underlie this. The V and J genes are TRBV9 and TRBJ2-2, with 8 bases fitting TRBD2. Germline V gene lookup returns CDR1 SGDLS and CDR2 YYNGEE. The CDR3 loop spans 15 amino acids. The CDR3 loop is CASTVAGTNTGELFF. CDR3 bases: TGTGCCAGCACCGTAGCGGGGACGAACACCGGGGAGCTGTTTTTT.

V gene TRBV6-4 combines with J gene TRBJ2-3; 7 nucleotides match TRBD2. The CDR3 consists of 16 residues. Germline V gene data show CDR1 as MRHNA and CDR2 as SNTAGT. Losses at the gene ends were 2 bases for V and 8 bases for J; bases not matched to a gene: 13. CDR3 in amino acids: CASSDGAAGVKATQYF. CDR3 DNA: TGTGCCAGCAGTGACGGGGCGGCGGGAGTTAAGGCTACGCAGTATTTT.

This clone occurred once. This sequence joins TRBV28 and TRBJ2-5; 7 bases are a match to TRBD2. In germline, CDR1 is MDHEN, CDR2 SYDVKM. V was pared by 5 bases and J by 7 bases, with 10 bases of the junction left unmatched. This CDR3 comprises 14 residues. CDR3 sequence reads: CASSPMGGLGTQYF. CDR3 in DNA: TGTGCCAGCAGTCCGATGGGGGGGTTGGGGACCCAGTACTTC.